The clone carrying this T cell receptor (beta chain) has a count of ten or more. These data belong to a study of regulatory T cells in long-lasting Graves disease. Time point: newly diagnosed GD, antithyroid drugs for less than 3 months. The TCR library was prepared using RNA isolated from PBMCs. CDR3-region Arm-PCR and iRepertoire HTBI primers produced the TCR beta libraries. MiXCR was run by TCRdb on the multiplex PCR reads, yielding one entry per CDR3 protein. The profile shows hundreds of thousands of distinct CDR3 sequences, around 16% of them singletons. The CDR3 runs to 13 residues. V gave up 5 bases and J gave up 8 bases, with 13 bases separating them. These data were likewise used in another study, on T cells in Graves' hyperthyroidism and ophthalmopathy.

The J gene is TRBJ2-1, the V gene TRBV12-3 or TRBV12-4, with D hard to call. Sequenced material: peripheral blood mononuclear cells (PBMCs), taken at new diagnosis, from a patient treated with antithyroid drugs. This sequence originates from a woman aged 35-65 years with Graves disease. The CDR3, as DNA: TGTGCCAGCAGTCAGTACAATCAGGATGAGCAGTTCTTC. As protein: CASSQYNQDEQFF.